This T cell receptor (beta chain) is from a study of beta chain features in type 1 diabetes. The study's findings and limits: Patients' naive, central memory and regulatory TCRB repertoires appeared more alike than those of healthy donors.

This clone was counted between two and nine times. Its cognate antigen is unknown. The isolated RNA, all of it, was reverse transcribed, so expressed TCRB transcripts were what got sequenced. The method was immunoSEQ multiplex PCR; TCRdb's version includes in-frame clones alone and lacks a portion of them. The sample holds about 930,000 clones; about a sixth are singletons and the top ten take about 0.025%. What was sequenced was naive CD4+ T cells from blood. The receptor was derived from a woman aged 18-30 years in good health.

CDR3: CASSEFGRGLGEQYF. In DNA, the CDR3 is TGTGCCAGCAGTGAATTCGGGAGGGGGCTCGGCGAGCAGTACTTC. The V call is TRBV2, the J call TRBJ2-7, with D maybe TRBD2 (8 bases). V was clipped by 2 bases and J by 6 bases, with 17 bases between them. The CDR3 length is 15 residues. The germline V gene encodes CDR1 SNHLY and CDR2 FYNNEI.